Listed below are T cell receptor beta chains from one sample, sequenced in a study of monozygotic twins with inflammatory bowel disease. Reanalyzing the 5' RACE reads, TCRdb keeps one entry per CDR3 protein, without DNA. The table for this sample gives approximately 330,000 distinct CDR3 sequences. Sequencing input: blood. These receptors were collected from a human donor with ulcerative colitis or Crohn's disease, or a healthy co-twin of an affected twin (not recorded which). The CDR3 runs from the conserved cysteine through the conserved F or W.

V gene,J gene,CDR3 protein
TRBV28,TRBJ2-6,CASSLVLSAGANVLTF
TRBV9,TRBJ2-6,CASSAPGQALSGANVLTF
TRBV10-3,TRBJ2-5,CAISESLGLETQYF
TRBV5-1,TRBJ2-2,CASSRTGYTGELFF
TRBV18,TRBJ1-3,CASSPPPTSGNTIYF
TRBV24-1,TRBJ1-5,CATSENGQGYQPQHF
TRBV7-2,TRBJ2-7,CASSLARGQGDWQYF
TRBV28,TRBJ2-5,CASSQGWQETQYF
TRBV4-3,TRBJ2-1,CASSQGTAPYSYNEQFF
TRBV6-2/TRBV6-3,TRBJ1-1,CASTESRDRAEAFF
TRBV28,TRBJ1-2,CASSTIGGTGVNYGYTF
TRBV19,TRBJ1-1,CASSIDRGTGATEAFF
TRBV6-6,TRBJ1-4,CASSYGQGGEKLFF
TRBV20-1,TRBJ1-6,CSARDPLGTGVIYNSPLHF
TRBV20-1,TRBJ2-4,CSAREGTGRDIQYF
TRBV6-2/TRBV6-3,TRBJ1-2,CASSGPSDSRLDTF
TRBV20-1,TRBJ2-7,CSAPGTVKTYEQYF
TRBV4-1,TRBJ2-5,CASSLVTSPHETQYF
TRBV4-1,TRBJ2-1,CASSPGLAAFYNEQFF
TRBV7-9,TRBJ1-1,CASSPPWDSEAFF
TRBV20-1,TRBJ2-7,CSARPLGSGPYEQYF
TRBV12-3/TRBV12-4,TRBJ2-2,CASSLAAHTGELFF
TRBV7-9,TRBJ2-1,CASSRYTTGTSKDEQFF
TRBV12-3/TRBV12-4,TRBJ1-5,CASSSDNNQPQHF
TRBV4-1,TRBJ2-5,CASSQVVGTETQYF
TRBV6-1,TRBJ2-5,CASSERPGQETQYF
TRBV11-2,TRBJ2-3,CASSTTDTQYF
TRBV5-6,TRBJ2-3,CASSLGMDTQYF
TRBV4-1,TRBJ2-7,CASSHPTRGPFSSYEQYF
TRBV28,TRBJ2-7,CASSPPSDYEQYF
TRBV19,TRBJ2-2,CATRTSGSSAGELFF
TRBV6-1,TRBJ2-1,CASRRHRGTYNEQFF
TRBV6-5,TRBJ1-4,CASSYRESEKLFF
TRBV7-2,TRBJ2-5,CASSLRAGGAWQETQYF
TRBV2,TRBJ2-5,CASSDDGGLDF
TRBV10-3,TRBJ2-2,CAISGMGGANTGELFF
TRBV20-1,TRBJ1-6,CSARDVGTYNSPLHF
TRBV5-1,TRBJ2-1,CASGQGTDNNEQFF
TRBV7-6,TRBJ2-5,CASSFFGPQYF
TRBV20-1,TRBJ2-7,CSARLRASYEQYF
TRBV15,TRBJ1-2,CATSRALGQGYGYTF
TRBV11-1,TRBJ2-2,CASKKSPGLAQPDTGELFF
TRBV7-2,TRBJ2-3,CASSYRDSTDTQYF
TRBV25-1,TRBJ2-5,CASSIRDWQETQYF
TRBV5-4,TRBJ2-2,CASSLVKGTGELFF
TRBV20-1,TRBJ1-2,CSARDRYRGLQMSMGHYTF
TRBV25-1,TRBJ2-7,CASSESPGSYEQYF
TRBV28,TRBJ1-1,CASSPPPTALNTEAFF
TRBV12-3/TRBV12-4,TRBJ2-2,CASSFTGRVAGGTGELFF
TRBV5-1,TRBJ2-3,CASSLVAGSTDTQYF
TRBV5-1,TRBJ2-7,CASSLETGAQEQYF
TRBV5-1,TRBJ2-7,CASSAPSRGYYEQYF